This TCR beta chain was sequenced in a study of radiotherapy plus CTLA-4 blockade in lung cancer. The wider study: Objective responses were documented in over 15% of patients, with disease control in about 28%.

The method was immunoSEQ multiplex PCR; TCRdb's version includes in-frame clones alone and lacks a portion of them. This table holds around 110,000 clones, roughly four fifths found once. People whose metastatic non-small-cell lung cancer was chemo-refractory got focal radiation along with CTLA-4 blockade by ipilimumab. The clonotype comes from a human donor with non-small cell lung cancer that progressed on radiotherapy plus ipilimumab. Some clones in this sample may be carry-over from other donors' samples. This material consisted of peripheral blood, taken from a patient treated with radiotherapy plus ipilimumab.

CDR3 sequence (DNA): TGTGCCAGCAGTCCCGGACAGAACACTGAAGCTTTCTTT. Protein: CASSPGQNTEAFF. The chain uses TRBV11-2 and TRBJ1-1; perhaps TRBD1 as D (5 bases). The CDR3 is made up of 13 amino acids. Germline CDR1 reads SGHAT; CDR2 reads FQNNGV. Trimming shortened V by 6 bases and J by 1 base, and 9 bases separated the two germline ends.